A single sample gave rise to the 30 T cell receptor beta chains below, sequenced in a study of molecular identifiers for immune sequencing clone quantification. TCRdb reprocessed the PCR reads with MiXCR, giving one entry per CDR3 protein. The data show more than 450,000 distinct CDR3 sequences, with 20% to 25% seen just once and 0.84% held by the top ten. Sequences were obtained from naive CD8+ T cells from blood, with Jurkat cell RNA spiked in. Indicated subset: FACS-sorted CD8+CD4-CCR7+CD45RA+ naive T cells. The receptors originated from a human donor in good health. Some libraries in this study had Jurkat cell RNA spiked in.

With respect to this clonotype: Germline and junction disagree at one end, which may indicate a read error. The chain has TRBV11-2 and TRBJ1-1, with 11 positions matching TRBD1. Germline V CDR1 and CDR2: SGHAT, FQNNGV. The CDR3 runs to 17 residues. The chain's CDR3 is CASSLERTGGARTEASF. The CDR3 DNA sequence: TGTGCCAGCAGCTTAGAAAGGACAGGGGGCGCGAGGACTGAAGCTTCCTTT. The full variable domain, with the rest looked up from reference TRBV11-2 and TRBJ1-1, is EAGVAQSPRYKIIEKRQSVAFWCNPISGHATLYWYQQILGQGPKLLIQFQNNGVVDDSQLPKDRFSAERLKGVDSTLKIQPAKLEDSAVYLCASSLERTGGARTEASFGQGTRLTVV.

The chain joins TRBV10-3 to TRBJ2-4; TRBD1 aligns across 9 bases. CDR1 is ENHRY, CDR2 SYGVKD, per germline. With V trimmed by 2 bases and J by 8 bases, 7 bases remained unmatched. The CDR3 is 15 residues long. DNA for the CDR3: TGTGCCATCAGTGAGCCGGGACAGGGAACGGACATTCAGTACTTC. Its protein is CAISEPGQGTDIQYF.

This clonotype was seen more than once but under ten times. The rearrangement uses TRBV4-1 and TRBJ2-7; D possibly corresponds to TRBD1 (5 bases). The CDR3 has 16 amino acids. Trimming took off 2 bases at V and 3 bases at J, with 17 bases between the two ends. Germline V gives CDR1 MGHRA, CDR2 YSYEKL. The chain's CDR3 is CASSQKLNLGDYEQYF. The CDR3 DNA is TGCGCCAGCAGCCAAAAGCTCAATTTAGGGGACTACGAGCAGTACTTC.

This clonotype was recorded at least ten times. The chain has TRBV20-1 and TRBJ2-7; D is ambiguous. The CDR3 covers 13 residues. The germline V gene encodes CDR1 DFQATT and CDR2 SNEGSKA (reference sequence). The ends were cut back, 5 bases at V and 0 bases at J, with 11 bases in the middle. CDR3 in amino acids: CSASDRRSYEQYF. The CDR3 DNA sequence: TGCAGTGCTTCGGACCGACGCTCCTACGAGCAGTACTTC.

This chain joins TRBV4-1 and TRBJ2-5; D is possibly TRBD2 (5 bases). Germline values: CDR1 MGHRA, CDR2 YSYEKL. The CDR3 covers 15 residues. V lost 6 bases to trimming and J lost 0 bases, with 14 bases between them. CDR3 DNA sequence: TGCGCCAGCAGTATATTATTAGCGCACCAAGAGACCCAGTACTTC. It yields the protein CASSILLAHQETQYF.

This clonotype occurred many times. V gene TRBV20-1 combines with J gene TRBJ2-3; D remains ambiguous. Germline CDR1 reads DFQATT; CDR2 reads SNEGSKA (reference sequence). The CDR3 consists of 17 residues. Trimming left V 6 bases short and J 0 bases short, with 22 bases between. CDR3 amino acids: CSAPGPPSPTSTDTQYF. The CDR3 DNA sequence: TGCAGTGCCCCAGGACCACCCTCTCCGACCAGCACAGATACGCAGTATTTT.

The chain employs TRBV28 and TRBJ1-1; a weak D match, TRBD1 (5 bases). Germline loops: CDR1 MDHEN, CDR2 SYDVKM. The CDR3 contains 12 residues. Between the trimmed V and J ends, which lost 8 bases and 6 bases, there was a span of 13 bases. Written as DNA, the CDR3 is TGTGCCAGCCCTTTACGAGGGGCTGAAGCTTTCTTT. It is translated as CASPLRGAEAFF.

The gene calls are TRBV6-1 and TRBJ1-4; a weak D match, TRBD1 (5 bases). Trimming removed 3 bases from V and 7 bases from J, with 12 bases in between. Per germline, CDR1 MNHNS and CDR2 SASEGT. This CDR3 spans 14 amino acids. This chain's CDR3 is CASSDLTESEKLFF. The CDR3 DNA sequence: TGTGCCAGCAGTGACTTGACAGAGAGTGAAAAACTGTTTTTT.

This clonotype was counted only a few times. The J gene is TRBJ1-5, the V gene TRBV27, with 8 bases aligning to TRBD1. The germline gives CDR1 MNHEY, CDR2 SMNVEV (reference sequence). V lost 2 bases, J lost 5 bases, and 8 bases stayed unmatched. This CDR3 spans 16 amino acids. As DNA, the CDR3 is TGTGCCAGCAGTTTAGTTTCAGGGGGCTTAGATCAGCCCCAGCATTTT. This sequence encodes CASSLVSGGLDQPQHF.

The chain joins TRBV7-2 to TRBJ2-3, with a tentative D call TRBD2 (5 bases). The CDR3 sequence is 17 residues long. V lost 4 bases and J 2 bases, leaving 19 bases between the germline ends. CDR1 is SGHTA, CDR2 FQGNSA, per germline. CDR3 amino acids: CASSSPVLGMITDTQYF. In nucleotides, the CDR3 is TGTGCCAGCAGCTCCCCTGTACTAGGGATGATCACAGATACGCAGTATTTT.

This clonotype was recorded many times. The chain combines TRBV24-1 with TRBJ2-3; 7 nucleotides match TRBD1. Germline V lookup: CDR1 KGHDR, CDR2 SFDVKD. The junction had 7 bases not matched to a gene; V was cut back by 3 bases and J by 5 bases. This CDR3 comprises 15 residues. The DNA for the CDR3 is TGTGCCACCAGTGATAAGGACAGGCTTGGAGATACGCAGTATTTT. Its protein product is CATSDKDRLGDTQYF.

The sample holds one count of this clonotype. A much larger clone is a single base away; this may be a read error. The J gene is TRBJ1-1, the V gene TRBV20-1, with unresolved D. The CDR3 loop spans 12 amino acids. Per germline, CDR1 DFQATT and CDR2 SNEGSKA (reference sequence). V lost 6 bases and J lost 6, with 14 bases in between. CDR3 nucleotides: TGCAGTGCCGGACTTGTTGGGGCTGAAGCTTTCTTT. It codes for CSAGLVGAEAFF.

About this clonotype: The junction and the germline gene differ at one end; a read error may be behind it. The chain uses TRBV2 and TRBJ2-3; maybe TRBD1 (7 bases). Germline CDR1 is SNHLY and CDR2 is FYNNEI. This CDR3 comprises 19 residues. The CDR3 spells CASMGAWIGQVTSTDTRYF. The CDR3 nucleotides read TGTGCCAGCATGGGGGCCTGGATAGGACAGGTTACTAGCACAGATACGCGGTATTTT. The full variable domain, its missing parts supplied by reference TRBV2 and TRBJ2-3, is EPEVTQTPSHQVTQMGQEVILRCVPISNHLYFYWYRQILGQKVEFLVSFYNNEISEKSEIFDDQFSVERPDGSNFTLKIRSTKLEDSAMYFCASMGAWIGQVTSTDTRYFGPGTRLTVL.

Concerning this clonotype: Possible read error: a much larger clone is one base away. The chain links TRBV5-1 to TRBJ2-4, with 8 bases identical to TRBD2. The length of the CDR3 is 16 residues. Per germline, CDR1 SGHRS and CDR2 YFSETQ. V was clipped by 4 bases and J by 5 bases; unmatched bases: 11. CDR3 region: CASSHGGLVYQNIQYF. DNA for the CDR3: TGCGCCAGCAGCCACGGGGGACTAGTCTACCAAAACATTCAGTACTTC.

This clonotype was counted ten times or more. The CDR3 loop is CASSTPAVRSTDTQYF. In DNA form, the CDR3 reads TGTGCCAGCAGTACCCCGGCGGTTCGAAGCACAGATACGCAGTATTTT. The V call is TRBV28, the J call TRBJ2-3; D ambiguous. V was clipped by 5 bases and J by 0 bases, with 15 bases between them. This CDR3 spans 16 amino acids. Germline CDR1 is MDHEN and CDR2 is SYDVKM.

The chain joins TRBV3-1 to TRBJ2-2, with D unclear. Germline CDR1 and CDR2: LGHDT and YNNKEL (reference sequence). Trimming removed 0 bases from V and 0 bases from J, with 11 bases in between. This CDR3 has 17 amino acids. The CDR3 bases are TGTGCCAGCAGCCAAGATTCCCAGAGATCGAACACCGGGGAGCTGTTTTTT. It translates to CASSQDSQRSNTGELFF.

This clonotype was seen only a few times. This rearrangement joins TRBV4-2 to TRBJ1-6; D gene uncertain. With 0 bases removed from V and 9 bases from J, the gap between germline ends came to 12 bases. From germline, CDR1 is LGHNA and CDR2 YNFKEQ. The CDR3 length is 15 residues. The CDR3 nucleotides read TGTGCCAGCAGCCAAGATCGGGTAGCGAGTTCACCCCTCCACTTT. Translation: CASSQDRVASSPLHF.

This sequence joins TRBV19 and TRBJ1-5, with 9 bases aligning to TRBD1. This CDR3 is built from 15 residues. J lost 6 bases, V lost 1 base, and 4 bases had no gene match. The germline V gene has CDR1 LNHDA and CDR2 SQIVND (reference sequence). CDR3 in DNA: TGTGCCAGTAGTATAGTCGACAGGGGGAGTCAGCCCCAGCATTTT. This sequence encodes CASSIVDRGSQPQHF.

V gene TRBV11-1 combines with J gene TRBJ2-3, with TRBD2 matching 11 bases. This CDR3 contains 17 residues. Looked up from germline, CDR1 is SGHAT and CDR2 is FQDESV (reference sequence). The junction had 11 bases not matched to a gene; V was cut back by 4 bases and J by 5 bases. The CDR3 DNA sequence: TGTGCCAGCAGCTCAACGACTAGCGGGATTGTTGAAGATACGCAGTATTTT. It codes for CASSSTTSGIVEDTQYF.

Remarks on this clonotype: It may be a read error: a sequence one base away is much more abundant. The V gene is TRBV29-1, the J gene TRBJ2-5, with D perhaps matching TRBD1 (5 bases). The CDR3 totals 13 residues. V gave up 2 bases and J gave up 3 bases, with 10 bases separating them. Germline V gene data show CDR1 as SQVTM and CDR2 as ANQGSEA. The CDR3 coding sequence is TGCAGCGTTGAACAGGGCTCCAAAGAGACCCAGTACTTC. Its translation: CSVEQGSKETQYF. Full variable domain (outside the CDR3, taken from reference TRBV29-1 and TRBJ2-5): SAVISQKPSRDICQRGTSLTIQCQVDSQVTMMFWYRQQPGQSLTLIATANQGSEATYESGFVIDKFPISRPNLTFSTLTVSNMSPEDSSIYLCSVEQGSKETQYFGPGTRLLVL.

This clonotype occurred many times. This sequence joins TRBV7-9 and TRBJ1-5; TRBD1 agrees at 10 bases. V shed 5 bases, J shed 5 bases, and the junction held 3 bases outside the gene matches. The CDR3 has 14 amino acids. The V gene's germline CDR1 is SEHNR and CDR2 FQNEAQ (reference sequence). The CDR3 DNA is TGTGCCAGCAGCAATGGGACAGGGGATCAGCCCCAGCATTTT. As protein: CASSNGTGDQPQHF.

This clonotype has a count of ten or more. V and J are TRBV27 and TRBJ2-3; D gene ambiguous. CDR3 length equals 14 residues. Germline assignment: CDR1 MNHEY and CDR2 SMNVEV (reference sequence). V shed 6 bases and J shed 0 bases, with 10 bases lying between them. CDR3 residues: CASSQVGSTDTQYF. CDR3 sequence (DNA): TGTGCCAGCAGCCAGGTTGGAAGCACAGATACGCAGTATTTT.

This sequence joins TRBV5-4 and TRBJ1-6; the D is unclear. V was cut by 0 bases and J by 8 bases, with 12 bases left in between. Germline-derived CDR1 and CDR2 are SGHNT and YYREEE (reference sequence). CDR3 length: 15 residues. The CDR3 coding sequence is TGTGCCAGCAGCTTGGATGTGGGAGCGGATTCACCCCTCCACTTT. Protein: CASSLDVGADSPLHF.

Many counts were recorded for this clonotype. The genes are TRBV7-9 and TRBJ2-3, with D tentatively TRBD1 (7 bases). Germline V gene sequence: CDR1 SEHNR, CDR2 FQNEAQ (reference sequence). V shed 2 bases and J shed 3 bases, with 15 bases lying between them. This CDR3 is built from 16 residues. The CDR3: CASSLIARGETDTQYF. The CDR3 nucleotides are TGTGCCAGCAGCTTAATCGCCAGGGGGGAGACAGATACGCAGTATTTT.

This clonotype has ten or more counts. This chain's CDR3 is CASSEDRVLETQYF. The CDR3, as DNA: TGTGCCAGCTCTGAGGACAGGGTCTTGGAGACCCAGTACTTC. The V gene is TRBV7-2, the J gene TRBJ2-5; 8 bases match TRBD1. CDR1 is SGHTA, CDR2 FQGNSA, per germline. This CDR3 spans 14 amino acids. Trimming took 8 bases from V and 5 from J; bases not matched to a gene: 10.

This clonotype appeared a few times. The chain recombines TRBV27 with TRBJ1-1; no firm D call. The V end was cut by 4 bases, the J end by 1 base, with 10 bases between. This CDR3 has 14 residues. Germline-derived CDR1 and CDR2 are MNHEY and SMNVEV (reference sequence). CDR3 nucleotides: TGTGCCAGCAGTTACCTGGACGGGAACACTGAAGCTTTCTTT. Translation: CASSYLDGNTEAFF.

This clonotype was recorded many times. The genes are TRBV20-1 and TRBJ2-4; 8 bases match TRBD2. With 4 bases clipped from V and 5 bases from J, the junction kept 10 bases outside the gene matches. The CDR3 covers 15 residues. Germline V gives CDR1 DFQATT, CDR2 SNEGSKA (reference sequence). This CDR3 reads CSAITSGNTQNIQYF. The CDR3 DNA is TGCAGTGCTATTACTAGCGGCAATACTCAAAACATTCAGTACTTC.

In the case of this clonotype: Being one base from a much bigger clone, this may be a read error. The gene calls are TRBV7-9 and TRBJ2-3; TRBD1 matches at 7 bases. Germline V gives CDR1 SEHNR, CDR2 FQNEAQ (reference sequence). The CDR3 contains 16 residues. The CDR3 spells CACSSNRGQSTDTQYF. The CDR3 coding sequence is TGTGCCTGCAGCTCGAACAGGGGCCAAAGCACAGATACGCAGTATTTT.

The chain uses TRBV11-2 and TRBJ2-7; 8 nucleotides agree with TRBD1. Germline lookup yields CDR1 SGHAT and CDR2 FQNNGV. Trimming took 7 bases from V and 6 from J; bases not matched to a gene: 11. CDR3 size: 14 residues. CDR3 in amino acids: CASIPGQVPVEQYF. The CDR3 coding sequence is TGTGCCAGCATACCGGGACAGGTACCTGTCGAGCAGTACTTC.

This clonotype was detected ten times or more. This chain joins TRBV7-9 and TRBJ1-2, with TRBD1 matching over 9 bases. This CDR3 region has 15 residues. Germline V gives CDR1 SEHNR, CDR2 FQNEAQ (reference sequence). V dropped 4 bases and J dropped 7; count of bases not matched to a gene: 10. CDR3 protein: CASSWVPGQGLGYTF. The CDR3 nucleotides are TGTGCCAGCAGCTGGGTTCCGGGACAGGGTCTTGGCTACACCTTC. Using reference TRBV7-9 and TRBJ1-2 for the parts outside the CDR3, the full variable domain is DTGVSQNPRHKITKRGQNVTFRCDPISEHNRLYWYRQTLGQGPEFLTYFQNEAQLEKSRLLSDRFSAERPKGSFSTLEIQRTEQGDSAMYLCASSWVPGQGLGYTFGSGTRLTVV.